The next 22 T cell receptor beta chains were all read from a single sample in a study of shared clonotypes between healthy human individuals. Clones were read by immunoSEQ multiplex PCR, and TCRdb kept only the in-frame ones, dropping some. The sample holds 2 million to 2.5 million clones, approximately 94% seen once. Sequencing was done on a sample of naive CD4+ T cells sorted from blood. Described subset: CD45RA+ positively selected. These receptors originate from a man aged 18 to 30 in good health.

The J gene is TRBJ2-3, the V gene TRBV7-9; 10 bases map to TRBD2. Germline trimming cut 3 bases from V and 2 bases from J; bases unmatched to any gene: 8. This CDR3 has 17 amino acids. Germline assignment: CDR1 SEHNR and CDR2 FQNEAQ (reference sequence). The CDR3 DNA follows: TGTGCCAGCAGCTTGCTCCAGACTAGCGGGTTCACAGATACGCAGTATTTT. This sequence encodes CASSLLQTSGFTDTQYF.

V is TRBV18 and J is TRBJ1-3; no clear D gene. CDR1 KGHSH and CDR2 LQKENI come from the germline V gene. The V end was cut by 5 bases, the J end by 4 bases, with 15 bases between. CDR3 size: 15 residues. The CDR3 sequence: CASSFSGIPGNTIYF. Here the CDR3 DNA reads TGTGCCAGCTCATTTTCCGGCATTCCGGGAAACACCATATATTTT.

The chain combines TRBV7-8 with TRBJ1-2; D ambiguous. Trimming cost V 5 bases and J 5 bases, with 15 bases left between them. CDR3 length: 14 amino acids. Germline V gene sequence: CDR1 SGHVS, CDR2 FQNEAQ. CDR3 DNA sequence: TGTGCCAGCAGCCTCCAAGCGCCGGAATATGGCTACACCTTC. Translated: CASSLQAPEYGYTF.

This clone showed up just once. The genes are TRBV28 and TRBJ1-4; D might be TRBD1 (6 bases). V was pared by 6 bases and J by 7 bases, with 15 bases between. The CDR3 has 14 residues. CDR1 and CDR2 (germline): MDHEN, SYDVKM. The CDR3 is CASSPRGLSEKLFF. CDR3 sequence (DNA): TGTGCCAGCAGCCCCCGGGGGCTTAGTGAAAAACTGTTTTTT.

This sequence joins TRBV6-4 and TRBJ1-6, with TRBD1 identical over 10 bases. Germline-derived CDR1 and CDR2 are MRHNA and SNTAGT. The length of the CDR3 is 15 residues. V trimming: 4 bases; J trimming: 5 bases; junction bases outside the gene matches: 2. The CDR3, as DNA: TGTGCCAGCAGTGTTGGGACAGGGGATAATTCACCCCTCCACTTT. Translation: CASSVGTGDNSPLHF.

This chain links TRBV4-2 with TRBJ1-1, with D possibly being TRBD1 (5 bases). V was shortened by 2 bases and J by 0 bases, with 7 bases between the two germline ends. This CDR3 contains 14 residues. Germline V gives CDR1 LGHNA, CDR2 YNFKEQ. The chain's CDR3 is CASSQTGLNTEAFF. Here the CDR3 DNA reads TGTGCCAGCAGCCAAACAGGCTTGAACACTGAAGCTTTCTTT.

The chain uses TRBV7-2 and TRBJ1-5; D may be TRBD1 (6 bases). Germline CDR1 and CDR2: SGHTA and FQGNSA. The CDR3 is 13 residues long. Trimming pared 5 bases from V and 5 bases from J, leaving 10 bases between. Written as DNA, the CDR3 is TGTGCCAGCAGCAGAAGGACAGATCAGCCCCAGCATTTT. Its translation: CASSRRTDQPQHF. Using reference TRBV7-2 and TRBJ1-5 for the parts outside the CDR3, the full variable domain is GAGVSQSPSNKVTEKGKDVELRCDPISGHTALYWYRQSLGQGLEFLIYFQGNSAPDKSGLPSDRFSAERTGGSVSTLTIQRTQQEDSAVYLCASSRRTDQPQHFGDGTRLSIL.

V and J are TRBV7-8 and TRBJ1-3, with 7 bases that match TRBD1. Germline V gene sequence: CDR1 SGHVS, CDR2 FQNEAQ. The CDR3 consists of 21 residues. Germline trimming cut 5 bases from V and 0 bases from J; bases unmatched to any gene: 22. The CDR3, as DNA: TGTGCCAGCAGCGCGAGGGCTCCGTGGGACAGTAAGAGGAGCTCTGGAAACACCATATATTTT. Protein: CASSARAPWDSKRSSGNTIYF.

V is TRBV5-1 and J is TRBJ1-1; the match to TRBD1 covers 7 bases. This CDR3 is 13 amino acids long. CDR1 and CDR2 from the germline V gene are SGHRS and YFSETQ. V lost 5 bases and J lost 4; bases outside the gene matches: 5. The CDR3 DNA reads as TGCGCCAGCAGTCAGGGGGACGGCACTGAAGCTTTCTTT. Its translation is CASSQGDGTEAFF.

This chain joins TRBV7-8 and TRBJ2-2, with TRBD2 matching 7 bases. Germline V lookup: CDR1 SGHVS, CDR2 FQNEAQ. V gave up 1 base and J gave up 5 bases; unmatched junction bases: 10. This CDR3 contains 17 residues. The CDR3: CASSLGRREFRTGELFF. CDR3 DNA: TGTGCCAGCAGCTTAGGAAGGCGGGAGTTCCGAACCGGGGAGCTGTTTTTT.

The chain uses TRBV30 and TRBJ2-2; 11 nucleotides align to TRBD1. The trim removed 3 bases at V and 0 bases at J, leaving 6 bases unmatched. CDR1 is GTSNPN and CDR2 is SVGIG in the germline V gene (reference sequence). This CDR3 has 17 amino acids. The DNA of the CDR3 is TGTGCCTGGAGAAGGGACAGGGGGGTTGCGAACACCGGGGAGCTGTTTTTT. Protein: CAWRRDRGVANTGELFF.

J is TRBJ2-1 and V is TRBV2; either TRBD1 or TRBD2 may supply D (7 bases each). Germline lookup yields CDR1 SNHLY and CDR2 FYNNEI. This CDR3 comprises 15 residues. The ends were cut back, 5 bases at V and 1 base at J, with 12 bases in the middle. The CDR3 here is CASSNQGGSYNEQFF. CDR3 sequence (DNA): TGTGCCAGCAGTAACCAGGGGGGGTCCTACAATGAGCAGTTCTTC.

This clone was recorded a few times. The chain recombines TRBV5-1 with TRBJ2-7; D uncertain. Trimming removed 4 bases from V and 0 bases from J, with 11 bases in between. This CDR3 comprises 14 residues. The germline CDR1 and CDR2 sequences are SGHRS and YFSETQ. CDR3 nucleotide sequence: TGCGCCAGCAGCCCAGACATATTCTCCTACGAGCAGTACTTC. The encoded protein is CASSPDIFSYEQYF.

The count of this clone is one. Within the sample, other DNA sequences also encode this same CDR3. This chain links TRBV6-5 with TRBJ1-1; the D is unclear. The CDR3 totals 14 residues. Germline V lookup: CDR1 MNHEY, CDR2 SVGAGI. The V end was cut by 6 bases, the J end by 1 base, with 12 bases between. Here the CDR3 DNA reads TGTGCCAGCAGCCGTGGAACAGCGAACACTGAAGCTTTCTTT. Its translation is CASSRGTANTEAFF.

The rearrangement uses TRBV5-8 and TRBJ2-4; D is unresolved. The CDR3 contains 13 residues. Looked up from germline, CDR1 is SGHTS and CDR2 is YDEGEE. Trimming stripped 0 bases from V and 6 bases from J, with 7 bases between. CDR3 nucleotide sequence: TGTGCCAGCAGCTTGGGATCGCCAAACATTCAGTACTTC. It specifies CASSLGSPNIQYF.

This sequence joins TRBV11-2 and TRBJ1-1, with TRBD1 identical over 9 bases. With 5 bases clipped from V and 4 bases from J, the junction kept 5 bases outside the gene matches. The germline V gene encodes CDR1 SGHAT and CDR2 FQNNGV. This CDR3 is 14 amino acids long. CDR3 sequence: CASSLGTGSTEAFF. The CDR3 DNA sequence: TGTGCCAGCAGCCTAGGGACAGGGAGCACTGAAGCTTTCTTT.

The chain uses TRBV6-5 and TRBJ2-7, with 8 bases identical to TRBD2. Trimming took 4 bases from V and 4 from J; bases not matched to a gene: 12. CDR1 and CDR2 from the germline V gene are MNHEY and SVGAGI. The CDR3 totals 16 residues. CDR3 bases: TGTGCCAGCAGTTCCCAGCGACTAGCGCAAGGTTACGAGCAGTACTTC. Its protein product is CASSSQRLAQGYEQYF.

The chain carries TRBV10-3 and TRBJ1-5; no clear D gene. With 2 bases removed from V and 6 bases from J, the gap between germline ends came to 11 bases. Germline CDR1 is ENHRY and CDR2 is SYGVKD. The CDR3 covers 14 residues. The DNA of the CDR3 is TGTGCCATCAGTGAGAGTCCTTCGGGTCAGCCCCAGCATTTT. Translated, it gives CAISESPSGQPQHF.

The rearrangement joins TRBV28 to TRBJ1-4, with TRBD1 as a possible D gene (5 bases). Trimming pared 6 bases from V and 0 bases from J, leaving 17 bases between. The CDR3 contains 17 residues. Germline-derived CDR1 and CDR2 are MDHEN and SYDVKM. CDR3 in DNA: TGTGCCAGCAGCCCCTGGGGCAGTTCTTCAACTAATGAAAAACTGTTTTTT. This sequence encodes CASSPWGSSSTNEKLFF.

This chain joins TRBV7-9 and TRBJ2-2; D remains ambiguous. Germline V CDR1 and CDR2: SEHNR, FQNEAQ (reference sequence). This CDR3 is 14 amino acids long. V was shortened by 1 base and J by 3 bases, with 6 bases between the two germline ends. The CDR3 region is CASSLVGDTGELFF. CDR3 bases: TGTGCCAGCAGCTTAGTGGGTGACACCGGGGAGCTGTTTTTT.

The table lists this clone with a count of one. Other DNA sequences from this sample encode an identical CDR3 as well. This sequence joins TRBV5-1 and TRBJ2-1; TRBD1 matches at 10 bases. The CDR3 has 15 residues. The germline gives CDR1 SGHRS, CDR2 YFSETQ. Trimming took 2 bases from V and 2 from J; bases not matched to a gene: 1. The CDR3 nucleotides are TGCGCCAGCAGCTTCGGACAGGGGGCCTACAATGAGCAGTTCTTC. Protein: CASSFGQGAYNEQFF.

This chain uses TRBV11-2 with TRBJ2-3; D tentatively reads TRBD1 or TRBD2 (5 bases each). This CDR3 contains 15 residues. Trimming shortened V by 0 bases and J by 5 bases, and 12 bases separated the two germline ends. The V gene's germline CDR1 is SGHAT and CDR2 FQNNGV. The CDR3 spells CASSLDGARGDTQYF. The DNA for the CDR3 is TGTGCCAGCAGCTTAGACGGGGCTAGGGGAGATACGCAGTATTTT.